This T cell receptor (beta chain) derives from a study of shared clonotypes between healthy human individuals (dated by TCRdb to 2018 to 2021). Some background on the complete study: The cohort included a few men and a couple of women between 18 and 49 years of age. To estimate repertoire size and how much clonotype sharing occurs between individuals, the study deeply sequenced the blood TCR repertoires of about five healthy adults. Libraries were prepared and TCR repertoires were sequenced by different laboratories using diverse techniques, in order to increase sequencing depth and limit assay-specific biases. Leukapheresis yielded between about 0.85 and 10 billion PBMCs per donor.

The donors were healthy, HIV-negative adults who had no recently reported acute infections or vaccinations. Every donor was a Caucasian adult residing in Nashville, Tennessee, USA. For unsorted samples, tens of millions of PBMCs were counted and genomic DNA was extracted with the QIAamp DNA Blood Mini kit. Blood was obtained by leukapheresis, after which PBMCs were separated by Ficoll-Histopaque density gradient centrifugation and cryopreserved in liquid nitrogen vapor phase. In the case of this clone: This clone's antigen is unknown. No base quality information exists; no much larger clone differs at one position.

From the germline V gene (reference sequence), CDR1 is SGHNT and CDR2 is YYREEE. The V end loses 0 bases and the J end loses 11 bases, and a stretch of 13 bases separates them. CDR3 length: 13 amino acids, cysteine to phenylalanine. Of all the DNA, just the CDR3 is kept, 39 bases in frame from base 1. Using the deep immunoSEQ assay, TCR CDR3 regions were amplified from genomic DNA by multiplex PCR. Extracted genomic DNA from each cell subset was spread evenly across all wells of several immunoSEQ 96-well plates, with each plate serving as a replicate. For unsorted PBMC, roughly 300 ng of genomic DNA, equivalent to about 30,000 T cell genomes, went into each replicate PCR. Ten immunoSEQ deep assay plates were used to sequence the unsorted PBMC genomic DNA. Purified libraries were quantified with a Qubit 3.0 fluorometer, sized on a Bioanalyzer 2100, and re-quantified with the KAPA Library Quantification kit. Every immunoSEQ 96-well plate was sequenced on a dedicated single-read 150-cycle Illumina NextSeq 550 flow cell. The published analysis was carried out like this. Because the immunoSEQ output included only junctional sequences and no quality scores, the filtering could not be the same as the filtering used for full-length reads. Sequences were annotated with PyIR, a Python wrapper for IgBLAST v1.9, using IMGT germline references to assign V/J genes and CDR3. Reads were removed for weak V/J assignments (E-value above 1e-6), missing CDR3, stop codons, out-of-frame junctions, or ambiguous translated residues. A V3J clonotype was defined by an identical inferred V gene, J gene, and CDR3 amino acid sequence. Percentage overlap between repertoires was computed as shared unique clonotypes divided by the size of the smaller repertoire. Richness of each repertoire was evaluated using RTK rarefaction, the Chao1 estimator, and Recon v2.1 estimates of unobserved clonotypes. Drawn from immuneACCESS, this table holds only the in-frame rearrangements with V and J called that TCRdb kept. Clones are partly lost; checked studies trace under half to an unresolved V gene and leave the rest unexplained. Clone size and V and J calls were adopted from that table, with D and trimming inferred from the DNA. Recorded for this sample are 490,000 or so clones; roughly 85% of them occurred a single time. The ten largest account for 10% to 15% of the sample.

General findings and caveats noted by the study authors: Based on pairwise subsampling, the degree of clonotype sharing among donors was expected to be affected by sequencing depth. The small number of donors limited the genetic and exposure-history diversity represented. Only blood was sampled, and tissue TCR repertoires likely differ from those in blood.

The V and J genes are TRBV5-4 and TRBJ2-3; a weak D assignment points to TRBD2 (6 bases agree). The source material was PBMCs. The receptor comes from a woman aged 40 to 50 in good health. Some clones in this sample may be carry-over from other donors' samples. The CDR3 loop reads CASSLGGDLQQYF. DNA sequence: TGTGCCAGCAGCTTGGGGGGGGACCTACAGCAGTATTTT.